This TCR beta chain comes out of a study of CD8 T cells in ankylosing spondylitis. TCRdb itself ran the 5' RACE reads through MiXCR, one entry per CDR3 protein. The sample consists of about 250,000 distinct CDR3 sequences, 20% to 30% of them appearing once. The receptor comes from a male donor with ankylosing spondylitis or in good health (not recorded which). Source material: blood, either unsorted or a sorted T cell fraction (not recorded which).

CDR3 protein: CASMRETTDTQYF. The CDR3 nucleotides read TGTGCCAGCATGAGGGAGACCACAGATACGCAGTATTTT. The chain combines TRBV28 with TRBJ2-3; the D gene is possibly TRBD2 (5 bases). V lost 7 bases, J lost 2 bases, and 10 bases lay in between. Germline loops: CDR1 MDHEN, CDR2 SYDVKM. CDR3 size: 13 residues.